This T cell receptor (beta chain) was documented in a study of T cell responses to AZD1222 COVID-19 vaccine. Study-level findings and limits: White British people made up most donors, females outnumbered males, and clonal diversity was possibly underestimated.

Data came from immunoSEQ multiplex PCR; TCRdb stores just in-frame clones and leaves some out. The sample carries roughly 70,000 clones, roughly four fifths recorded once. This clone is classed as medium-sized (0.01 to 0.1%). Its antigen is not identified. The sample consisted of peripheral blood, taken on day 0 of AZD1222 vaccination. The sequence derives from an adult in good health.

The CDR3 loop reads CASSFNGGNQPQHF. CDR3 DNA sequence: TGTGCCAGCAGTTTTAACGGGGGGAATCAGCCCCAGCATTTT. This chain uses TRBV27 with TRBJ1-5; tentatively, D is TRBD1 (5 bases). Per the germline V gene, CDR1 is MNHEY and CDR2 is SMNVEV (reference sequence). CDR3 size: 14 residues. The V gene lost 3 bases and the J gene lost 4 bases, with 10 bases spanning the gap.